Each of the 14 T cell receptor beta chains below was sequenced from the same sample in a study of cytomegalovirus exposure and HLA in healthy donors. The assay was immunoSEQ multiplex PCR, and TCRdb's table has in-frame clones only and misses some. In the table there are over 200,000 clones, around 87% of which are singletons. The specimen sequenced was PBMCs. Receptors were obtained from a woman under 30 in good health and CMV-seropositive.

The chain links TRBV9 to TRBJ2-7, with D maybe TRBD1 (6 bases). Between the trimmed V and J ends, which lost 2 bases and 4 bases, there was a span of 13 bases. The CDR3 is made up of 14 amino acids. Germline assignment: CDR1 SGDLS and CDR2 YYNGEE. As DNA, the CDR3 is TGTGCCAGCAGCGTCTCGGGACATTTTTACGAGCAGTACTTC. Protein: CASSVSGHFYEQYF.

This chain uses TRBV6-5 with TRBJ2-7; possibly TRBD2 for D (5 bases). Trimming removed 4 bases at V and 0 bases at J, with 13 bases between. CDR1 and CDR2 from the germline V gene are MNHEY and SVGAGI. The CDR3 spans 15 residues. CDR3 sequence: CASSFASGFSYEQYF. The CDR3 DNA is TGTGCCAGCAGTTTCGCCTCGGGGTTCTCCTACGAGCAGTACTTC.

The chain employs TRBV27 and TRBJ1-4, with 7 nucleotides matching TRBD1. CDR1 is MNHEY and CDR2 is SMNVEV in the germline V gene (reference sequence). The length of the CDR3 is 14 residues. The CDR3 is CHRLGQAVNEKLFF. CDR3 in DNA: TGTCACCGATTAGGACAGGCCGTAAATGAAAAACTGTTTTTT.

CDR3 sequence (DNA): TGTGCCAGCAGCTTAGCTTTCGGGACAGAAGCTTTCTTT. Translated: CASSLAFGTEAFF. The chain joins TRBV7-2 to TRBJ1-1; D is possibly TRBD1 (6 bases). This CDR3 has 13 amino acids. CDR1 and CDR2 from the germline V gene are SGHTA and FQGNSA. V was trimmed by 0 bases and J by 8 bases, leaving 10 bases between them.

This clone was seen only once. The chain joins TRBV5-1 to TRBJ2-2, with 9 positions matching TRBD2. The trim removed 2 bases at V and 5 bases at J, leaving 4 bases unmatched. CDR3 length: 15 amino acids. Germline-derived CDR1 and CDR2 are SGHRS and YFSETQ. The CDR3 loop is CASSLAGGATGELFF. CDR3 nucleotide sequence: TGCGCCAGCAGCTTAGCGGGAGGCGCTACCGGGGAGCTGTTTTTT.

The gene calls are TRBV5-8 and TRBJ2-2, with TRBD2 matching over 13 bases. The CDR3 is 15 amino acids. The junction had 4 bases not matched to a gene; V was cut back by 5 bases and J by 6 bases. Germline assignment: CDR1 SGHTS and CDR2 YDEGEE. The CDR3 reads CASRVGLAGAGELFF. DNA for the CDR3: TGTGCCAGCAGAGTAGGACTAGCGGGAGCCGGGGAGCTGTTTTTT.

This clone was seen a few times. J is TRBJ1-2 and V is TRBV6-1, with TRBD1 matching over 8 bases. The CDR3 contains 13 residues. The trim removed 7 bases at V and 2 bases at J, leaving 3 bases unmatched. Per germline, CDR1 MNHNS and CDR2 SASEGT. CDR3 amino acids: CASTWDRNYGYTF. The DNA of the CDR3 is TGTGCCAGCACCTGGGACAGGAACTATGGCTACACCTTC.

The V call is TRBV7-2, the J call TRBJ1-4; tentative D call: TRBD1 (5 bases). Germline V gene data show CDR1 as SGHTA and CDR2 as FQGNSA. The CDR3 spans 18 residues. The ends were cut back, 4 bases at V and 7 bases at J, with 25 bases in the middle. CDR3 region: CASSSLSPGWVVGEKLFF. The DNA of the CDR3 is TGTGCCAGCAGCTCACTTTCCCCAGGGTGGGTTGTGGGTGAAAAACTGTTTTTT.

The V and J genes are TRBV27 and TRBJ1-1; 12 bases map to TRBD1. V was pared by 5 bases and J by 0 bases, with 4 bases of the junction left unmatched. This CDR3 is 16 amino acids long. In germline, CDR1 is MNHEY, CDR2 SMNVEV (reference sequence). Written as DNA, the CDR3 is TGTGCCAGCAGTATGGGACAGGGGGCCGTGAACACTGAAGCTTTCTTT. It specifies CASSMGQGAVNTEAFF.

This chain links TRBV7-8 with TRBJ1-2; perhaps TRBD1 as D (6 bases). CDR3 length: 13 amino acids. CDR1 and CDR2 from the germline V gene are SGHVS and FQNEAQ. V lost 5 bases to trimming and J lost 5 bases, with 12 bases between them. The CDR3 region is CASSTQGLYGYTF. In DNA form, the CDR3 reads TGTGCCAGCAGCACACAGGGCCTATATGGCTACACCTTC.

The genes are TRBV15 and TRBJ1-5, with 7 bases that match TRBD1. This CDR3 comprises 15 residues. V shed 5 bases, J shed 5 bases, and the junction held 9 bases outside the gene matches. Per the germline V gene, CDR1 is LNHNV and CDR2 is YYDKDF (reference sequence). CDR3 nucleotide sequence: TGTGCCACCAGCTCTTACCTGGGGACAGATCAGCCCCAGCATTTT. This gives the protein CATSSYLGTDQPQHF.

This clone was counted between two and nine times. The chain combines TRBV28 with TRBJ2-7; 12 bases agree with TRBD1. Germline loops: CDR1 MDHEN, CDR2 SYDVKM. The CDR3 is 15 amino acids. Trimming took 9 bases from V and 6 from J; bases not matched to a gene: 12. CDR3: CASPPPGQGAGEQYF. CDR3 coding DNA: TGTGCCAGTCCTCCTCCGGGACAGGGGGCTGGCGAGCAGTACTTC.

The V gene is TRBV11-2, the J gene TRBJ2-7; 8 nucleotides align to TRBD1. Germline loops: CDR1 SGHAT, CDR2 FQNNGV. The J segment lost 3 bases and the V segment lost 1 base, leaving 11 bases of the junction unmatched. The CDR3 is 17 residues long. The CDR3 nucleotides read TGTGCCAGCAGCTTAGTCTCGGGGGACAGGCTAAGCTACGAGCAGTACTTC. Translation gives CASSLVSGDRLSYEQYF.

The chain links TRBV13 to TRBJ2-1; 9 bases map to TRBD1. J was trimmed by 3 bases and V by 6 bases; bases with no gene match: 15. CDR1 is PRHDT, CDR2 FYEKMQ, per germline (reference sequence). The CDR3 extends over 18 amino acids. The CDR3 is CASRGEQGARGVYNEQFF. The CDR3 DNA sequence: TGTGCCAGCAGGGGGGAACAGGGGGCTAGGGGGGTCTACAATGAGCAGTTCTTC.